These 21 T cell receptor beta chains were sequenced from one sample in a study of T-cell reconstitution after alpha-beta-depleted transplantation in children. The library targeted TCRbeta and was prepared with unique molecular identifiers. TCRdb passed the PCR reads through MiXCR, listing each CDR3 protein once. The repertoire holds about 540,000 distinct CDR3 sequences, with about a sixth as singletons. The sequenced sample was PBMCs from the stem cell graft donor, obtained from the stem cell graft. These receptors originate from a human donor who donated a stem cell graft to a child with acute lymphoblastic leukemia.

The chain combines TRBV20-1 with TRBJ2-7; D ambiguous. CDR3 length: 15 residues. Germline CDR1 and CDR2: DFQATT and SNEGSKA (reference sequence). Between the trimmed V and J ends, which lost 0 bases and 0 bases, there was a span of 12 bases. The CDR3 sequence: CSARDLNRSSYEQYF. Here the CDR3 DNA reads TGCAGTGCTAGAGATCTGAATAGGAGCTCCTACGAGCAGTACTTC.

The chain combines TRBV11-2 with TRBJ2-7, with 11 bases identical to TRBD2. V shed 6 bases, J shed 5 bases, and the junction held 6 bases outside the gene matches. The CDR3 loop spans 14 amino acids. Germline CDR1 SGHAT, CDR2 FQNNGV. In DNA, the CDR3 is TGTGCCAGCAGACTAGCGGGAGCGTCGGACGAGCAGTACTTC. Its protein is CASRLAGASDEQYF.

The rearrangement links TRBV11-2 to TRBJ2-1; no clear D. Germline lookup yields CDR1 SGHAT and CDR2 FQNNGV. V was pared by 5 bases and J by 0 bases, with 11 bases between. The CDR3 is made up of 15 amino acids. Here the CDR3 reads CASSPLPSSYNEQFF. CDR3 bases: TGTGCCAGCAGCCCTCTCCCGAGCTCCTACAATGAGCAGTTCTTC.

The chain combines TRBV12-3 or TRBV12-4 with TRBJ1-3, with 7 bases aligning to TRBD1. The CDR3 consists of 15 residues. V was pared by 8 bases and J by 4 bases, with 11 bases of the junction left unmatched. CDR3 in DNA: TGTGCCAGCCCCCAGGGGGGGGCCGGAGGAAACACCATATATTTT. Residues: CASPQGGAGGNTIYF.

This clonotype occurred a few times. DNA for the CDR3: TGTGCCAGCAGTTGGGGGGACAACACCGGGGAGCTGTTTTTT. Translating gives CASSWGDNTGELFF. V and J are TRBV7-3 and TRBJ2-2; D is possibly TRBD2 (6 bases). With 6 bases removed from V and 2 bases from J, the gap between germline ends came to 10 bases. Per the germline V gene, CDR1 is SGHTA and CDR2 is FQGTGA. The CDR3 sequence is 14 residues long.

This clonotype was counted a few times. The V and J genes are TRBV7-9 and TRBJ2-7, with D perhaps matching TRBD1 (5 bases). Germline lookup yields CDR1 SEHNR and CDR2 FQNEAQ (reference sequence). The V and J ends lost 5 bases and 4 bases respectively, with 15 bases between them. This CDR3 contains 14 residues. CDR3 coding DNA: TGTGCCAGCAGCCCCCATTCGACAGAGTACGAGCAGTACTTC. Translation: CASSPHSTEYEQYF.

This clonotype was found a few times. The chain combines TRBV6-1 with TRBJ2-1, with 12 positions matching TRBD2. CDR3 length: 15 amino acids. Germline CDR1 MNHNS, CDR2 SASEGT. V gave up 6 bases and J gave up 8 bases; unmatched junction bases: 8. The CDR3 sequence is CASSSSGRARDEQFF. The CDR3 DNA sequence: TGTGCCAGCAGCTCTAGCGGGAGGGCCAGGGATGAGCAGTTCTTC.

This clonotype was seen a few times. V and J are TRBV27 and TRBJ2-2; D is uncertain. The CDR3 spans 15 residues. CDR1 is MNHEY, CDR2 SMNVEV, per germline (reference sequence). Deletions cut 6 bases from V and 2 bases from J, with 13 bases between. The CDR3 DNA follows: TGTGCCAGCAGCCTCAGCAATCCAAACACCGGGGAGCTGTTTTTT. Protein sequence: CASSLSNPNTGELFF.

The gene calls are TRBV5-5 and TRBJ2-7; 10 nucleotides line up with TRBD2. The CDR3 length is 16 residues. The junction had 6 bases not matched to a gene; V was cut back by 1 base and J by 2 bases. Germline V gene lookup returns CDR1 SGHKS and CDR2 YYEKEE (reference sequence). The CDR3 sequence: CASSLSTSGTPYEQYF. For the CDR3, the DNA is TGTGCCAGCAGCTTGAGCACTAGCGGGACCCCCTACGAGCAGTACTTC.

The V call is TRBV29-1, the J call TRBJ2-5, with 7 bases matching TRBD2. Germline trimming cut 4 bases from V and 5 bases from J; bases unmatched to any gene: 7. Germline V CDR1 and CDR2: SQVTM, ANQGSEA. The CDR3 is made up of 13 amino acids. CDR3 DNA: TGCAGCGTTGGAAAGACTAGCCTGGAGACCCAGTACTTC. This gives the protein CSVGKTSLETQYF.

V is TRBV18 and J is TRBJ1-1, with 7 bases matching TRBD1. The CDR3 has 16 residues. Trimming at V came to 3 bases and at J to 0 bases, leaving 7 bases not matched to a gene. Per germline, CDR1 KGHSH and CDR2 LQKENI. This CDR3 reads CASSPYRQGMNTEAFF. CDR3 nucleotide sequence: TGTGCCAGCTCACCTTATCGACAGGGTATGAACACTGAAGCTTTCTTT. The full variable domain, rest sourced from reference TRBV18 and TRBJ1-1, is NAGVMQNPRHLVRRRGQEARLRCSPMKGHSHVYWYRQLPEEGLKFMVYLQKENIIDESGMPKERFSAEFPKEGPSILRIQQVVRGDSAAYFCASSPYRQGMNTEAFFGQGTRLTVV.

A few counts support this clonotype. J is TRBJ1-5 and V is TRBV11-1; TRBD1 matches at 12 bases. Per germline, CDR1 SGHAT and CDR2 FQDESV (reference sequence). V trimming: 3 bases; J trimming: 4 bases; junction bases outside the gene matches: 10. The CDR3 length is 18 residues. The CDR3 loop is CASSFTSGQGARNQPQHF. The CDR3 DNA reads TGTGCCAGCAGCTTTACCTCGGGACAGGGGGCGAGGAATCAGCCCCAGCATTTT.

This clonotype was observed a handful of times. This sequence joins TRBV20-1 and TRBJ2-1, with 14 bases aligning to TRBD2. Trimming cost V 2 bases and J 9 bases; bases outside gene matches: 6. Germline values: CDR1 DFQATT, CDR2 SNEGSKA (reference sequence). The CDR3 extends over 15 amino acids. This CDR3 is CSARKGLAGDSEQFF. The DNA for the CDR3 is TGCAGTGCTAGAAAGGGACTAGCGGGAGATAGTGAGCAGTTCTTC.

The V and J genes are TRBV20-1 and TRBJ1-5; tentative D call: TRBD1 (6 bases). The CDR3 is made up of 15 amino acids. V was shortened by 3 bases and J by 0 bases, with 12 bases between the two germline ends. Germline V gene sequence: CDR1 DFQATT, CDR2 SNEGSKA (reference sequence). The DNA for the CDR3 is TGCAGTGCTAGGACAGGAGCCCTTAGCAATCAGCCCCAGCATTTT. Translating gives CSARTGALSNQPQHF.

This CDR3 reads CASSQGIGATDTQYF. CDR3 DNA: TGTGCCAGCAGTCAGGGAATCGGGGCCACAGATACGCAGTATTTT. The J gene is TRBJ2-3, the V gene TRBV12-3 or TRBV12-4, with D perhaps given as TRBD1 or TRBD2 (5 bases each). Trimming removed 5 bases at V and 2 bases at J, with 14 bases between. This CDR3 has 15 amino acids.

CDR3 protein: CAISESKMRDRIEEQYF. CDR3 in DNA: TGTGCCATCAGTGAGTCAAAAATGAGGGACAGAATTGAAGAGCAGTACTTC. This chain links TRBV10-3 with TRBJ2-7; the match to TRBD1 covers 7 bases. CDR1 ENHRY and CDR2 SYGVKD come from the germline V gene. This CDR3 region has 17 residues. The trim removed 0 bases at V and 7 bases at J, leaving 15 bases unmatched.

This clonotype appeared a few times. The V call is TRBV5-1, the J call TRBJ1-2; TRBD1 matches at 7 bases. CDR1 is SGHRS and CDR2 is YFSETQ in the germline V gene. J was trimmed by 3 bases and V by 4 bases; bases with no gene match: 6. This CDR3 is built from 14 residues. The CDR3 DNA is TGCGCCAGCAGCCTACGGGACAGATACTATGGCTACACCTTC. As protein: CASSLRDRYYGYTF.

This sequence joins TRBV5-1 and TRBJ1-1; perhaps TRBD1 as D (5 bases). CDR1 is SGHRS and CDR2 is YFSETQ in the germline V gene. This CDR3 comprises 14 residues. V was trimmed by 0 bases and J by 4 bases, leaving 10 bases between them. The CDR3, as DNA: TGCGCCAGCAGCTTGGCCGCAGGGATCACTGAAGCTTTCTTT. This sequence encodes CASSLAAGITEAFF.

This clonotype was counted only a few times. The V call is TRBV7-3, the J call TRBJ2-1; 7 nucleotides agree with TRBD2. The CDR3 has 15 residues. Unmatched junction bases numbered 13, after V lost 5 bases and J lost 9 bases. CDR1 and CDR2 from the germline V gene are SGHTA and FQGTGA. The CDR3 nucleotides read TGTGCCAGCAGCCCGAGTAGAGCGGGGCCGGGTGAGCAGTTCTTC. It yields the protein CASSPSRAGPGEQFF.

This clonotype came up a few times. The rearrangement uses TRBV19 and TRBJ1-2; D remains ambiguous. V was pared by 2 bases and J by 10 bases, with 11 bases between. The CDR3 is made up of 12 amino acids. Germline CDR1 reads LNHDA; CDR2 reads SQIVND (reference sequence). The CDR3 loop is CASSIFRGDYTF. CDR3 coding DNA: TGTGCCAGTAGTATATTCCGAGGAGACTACACCTTC.

There are a few counts of this clonotype. The chain has TRBV7-8 and TRBJ2-2; possibly TRBD2 for D (6 bases). The CDR3 covers 15 residues. V gave up 3 bases and J gave up 7 bases, with 15 bases separating them. Germline CDR1 reads SGHVS; CDR2 reads FQNEAQ. The CDR3 protein is CASSLLGGPVGELFF. The CDR3 coding sequence is TGTGCCAGCAGCTTGTTAGGAGGGCCCGTCGGGGAGCTGTTTTTT. Drawing the rest from reference TRBV7-8 and TRBJ2-2, the complete variable domain is GAGVSQSPRYKVAKRGQDVALRCDPISGHVSLFWYQQALGQGPEFLTYFQNEAQLDKSGLPSDRFFAERPEGSVSTLKIQRTQQEDSAVYLCASSLLGGPVGELFFGEGSRLTVL.